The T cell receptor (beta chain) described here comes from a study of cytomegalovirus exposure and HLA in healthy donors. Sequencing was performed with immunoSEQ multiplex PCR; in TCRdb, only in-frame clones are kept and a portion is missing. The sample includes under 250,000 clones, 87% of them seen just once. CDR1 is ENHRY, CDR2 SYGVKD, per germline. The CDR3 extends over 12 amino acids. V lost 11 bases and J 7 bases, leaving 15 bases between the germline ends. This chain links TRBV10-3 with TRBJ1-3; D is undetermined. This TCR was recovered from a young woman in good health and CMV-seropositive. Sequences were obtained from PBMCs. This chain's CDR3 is CAAYNSGNTIYF. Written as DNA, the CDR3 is TGTGCCGCCTATAACTCGGGGAACACCATATATTTT.